This T cell receptor beta chain was found in a study of blood T cell repertoires in COVID-19. The assay was immunoSEQ multiplex PCR, and TCRdb's table has in-frame clones only and misses some. The data contain about 320,000 clones, about nine tenths of them singletons. The CDR3 contains 12 residues. CDR1 is SQVTM and CDR2 is ANQGSEA in the germline V gene. Between the trimmed V and J ends, which lost 3 bases and 9 bases, there was a span of 14 bases. Sequenced input: PBMCs or T cells enriched from blood (not recorded which). The TCR originated in a man between 60 and 75 years old who had recovered from COVID-19. The chain links TRBV29-1 to TRBJ1-2; D gene uncertain. The CDR3, as DNA: TGCAGCGTTGAGCGGGCCGAGCTTCGCTACACCTTC. Translating gives CSVERAELRYTF.